The rows below give T cell receptor beta chains drawn from one sample of a study of blood T cell repertoires in COVID-19. The table came from immunoSEQ multiplex PCR; TCRdb's copy has only in-frame clones and leaves some out. This sample yields about 43,000 clones, of which approximately 90% are seen a single time; 8% to 10% belongs to the top ten. The specimen was peripheral blood. These receptors all stem from a woman at least 80 years old with active COVID-19. Both conserved end residues are part of each CDR3. Fields, in order: CDR3 protein, CDR3 DNA, D gene, V gene, clone size, J gene. The D gene is left open where the match is weak. The size of a clone is reported for some rows only, either as once, few or many, or as a class for expanded clones.

CASSLSAGYEQFF TGCGCCAGCAGCCTCTCGGCGGGGTACGAGCAGTTCTTC NA TRBV4-1 NA TRBJ2-1
CASSPPSFPYGAGGPQTQYF TGTGCCAGCAGCCCCCCTTCTTTTCCTTACGGAGCGGGGGGGCCGCAGACCCAGTACTTC TRBD2 TRBV5-4 NA TRBJ2-5
CASSLLASGGDEQFF TGTGCCAGCAGCTTACTGGCTAGCGGTGGGGATGAGCAGTTCTTC TRBD2 TRBV7-2 NA TRBJ2-1
CASSTYRSSNSPLHF TGTGCCAGCAGTACCTACAGGTCCTCGAATTCACCCCTCCACTTT NA TRBV6-2/TRBV6-3 NA TRBJ1-6
CASSLGGTPFGEQYF TGTGCCAGCAGCTTGGGTGGGACTCCCTTCGGCGAGCAGTACTTC NA TRBV5-5 NA TRBJ2-7
CPQRPLFGQPQHF TGCCCGCAGCGGCCCCTTTTCGGACAGCCCCAGCATTTT NA TRBV10-1 few TRBJ1-5
CASSPGVGEKLFF TGTGCCAGCAGCCCGGGGGTCGGTGAAAAACTGTTTTTT NA TRBV7-3 NA TRBJ1-4
CASSQVGRRNQPQHF TGTGCCAGCAGCCAAGTGGGAAGGAGGAATCAGCCCCAGCATTTT NA TRBV4-2 NA TRBJ1-5
CASSVQHRGSYNEQFF TGTGCCAGCAGCGTCCAACACAGGGGGTCCTACAATGAGCAGTTCTTC TRBD1 TRBV9 NA TRBJ2-1
CAWSVNRGETQYF TGTGCCTGGAGTGTAAACAGGGGAGAGACCCAGTACTTC TRBD1 TRBV30 once TRBJ2-5
CALSPGAGVNSPLHF TGTGCCTTAAGCCCGGGCGCAGGGGTCAATTCACCCCTCCACTTT NA TRBV28 NA TRBJ1-6
CASRAGGREGETQYF TGTGCCAGCAGGGCTGGGGGCAGGGAAGGAGAGACCCAGTACTTC NA TRBV7-2 NA TRBJ2-5
CASSLDRDEQFF TGTGCCAGCAGCCTCGACAGGGATGAGCAGTTCTTC TRBD1 TRBV6-2/TRBV6-3 NA TRBJ2-1
CASSFMTGPEQYF TGTGCCAGCAGTTTTATGACAGGGCCCGAGCAGTACTTC TRBD1 TRBV5-4 NA TRBJ2-7
CASSPGWRGGTDTQYF TGTGCCAGCAGCCCCGGGTGGCGGGGCGGCACAGATACGCAGTATTTT NA TRBV5-4 NA TRBJ2-3
CASVFQGGQPQHF TGTGCCAGTGTTTTCCAGGGGGGTCAGCCCCAGCATTTT TRBD1 TRBV19 NA TRBJ1-5
CASSRSGGIKTQYF TGTGCCAGCAGTCGGAGCGGGGGAATTAAGACCCAGTACTTC TRBD2 TRBV28 few TRBJ2-5
CSASHPSNQPQHF TGCAGTGCTAGTCATCCTAGCAATCAGCCCCAGCATTTT NA TRBV20-1 NA TRBJ1-5
CASSQDPRTGGKKLFF TGCGCCAGCAGCCAAGATCCCCGGACAGGGGGCAAAAAACTGTTTTTT TRBD1 TRBV4-3 NA TRBJ1-4
CASNSNRGALSTDTQYF TGTGCCAGCAATAGCAACAGGGGCGCGTTAAGCACAGATACGCAGTATTTT TRBD1 TRBV2 NA TRBJ2-3
CASSYSLTREETQYF TGTGCCAGCAGTTACTCTCTTACCCGGGAAGAGACCCAGTACTTC NA TRBV6-2/TRBV6-3 NA TRBJ2-5
CASKHRDRNTEAFF TGTGCCAGCAAGCACAGGGACAGGAACACTGAAGCTTTCTTT TRBD1 TRBV6-5 NA TRBJ1-1
CATSIDRGTYEQYF TGTGCCACCAGCATTGACAGGGGAACCTACGAGCAGTACTTC TRBD1 TRBV15 NA TRBJ2-7
CASSLILNPFRTQYF TGTGCCAGCAGCTTAATACTCAATCCCTTCCGGACCCAGTACTTC NA TRBV7-8 NA TRBJ2-5
CASSPGGQGATGYTF TGCGCCAGCAGCCCCGGCGGGCAGGGGGCTACTGGCTACACCTTC TRBD1 TRBV5-1 NA TRBJ1-2
CASSPQPGHITDTQYF TGTGCCAGCAGCCCACAGCCGGGACACATCACAGATACGCAGTATTTT NA TRBV9 NA TRBJ2-3
CTSSQGYRVVSETQYF TGCACCAGCAGCCAGGGTTACAGGGTAGTGTCGGAGACCCAGTACTTC NA TRBV1 NA TRBJ2-5
CAWNPTSSGNTIYF TGTGCCTGGAACCCAACGAGCTCTGGAAACACCATATATTTT NA TRBV30 NA TRBJ1-3
CASSQDHGSSYEQYF TGCGCCAGCAGCCAAGATCACGGGAGCTCCTACGAGCAGTACTTC NA TRBV4-3 once TRBJ2-7
CASSESWAGGQSEQFF TGTGCCAGCAGTGAATCCTGGGCGGGGGGGCAAAGTGAGCAGTTCTTC TRBD2 TRBV6-1 NA TRBJ2-1
CASSRILQGGKTNYGYTF TGCGCCAGCAGCCGCATCCTCCAGGGGGGTAAGACTAACTATGGCTACACCTTC TRBD1 TRBV4-3 NA TRBJ1-2
CATSDPGGRAYNEQFF TGTGCCACCAGTGATCCTGGGGGCAGGGCTTACAATGAGCAGTTCTTC NA TRBV24-1 NA TRBJ2-1
CAWSLRGVTGDTQYF TGTGCCTGGTCACTCCGCGGGGTAACCGGAGATACGCAGTATTTT NA TRBV30 NA TRBJ2-3
CASSKGDSRNNEQFF TGTGCCAGCAGCAAGGGTGACAGCCGCAACAATGAGCAGTTCTTC NA TRBV21-1 NA TRBJ2-1
CASSYDRNYGYTF TGTGCCAGCAGTTACGACAGAAACTATGGCTACACCTTC NA TRBV6-5 NA TRBJ1-2
CASSAADLNYGYTF TGTGCCAGCAGCGCGGCGGATCTTAACTATGGCTACACCTTC NA TRBV28 NA TRBJ1-2
CASSWGLGVYEQYF TGTGCCAGCAGCTGGGGGCTAGGAGTCTACGAGCAGTACTTC NA TRBV6-5 NA TRBJ2-7
CASSLKETQYF TGTGCCAGCAGCCTAAAAGAGACCCAGTACTTC NA TRBV6-2/TRBV6-3 NA TRBJ2-5
CASSVVVGETQYF TGTGCCAGCAGTGTGGTAGTCGGAGAGACCCAGTACTTC NA TRBV6-4 NA TRBJ2-5
CASSLRRGESPLHF TGCGCCAGCAGCCTTCGCAGGGGAGAGTCACCCCTCCACTTT NA TRBV4-1 NA TRBJ1-6
CASSQGLNTEAFF TGTGCCAGCAGCCAGGGATTGAACACTGAAGCTTTCTTT NA TRBV11-2 NA TRBJ1-1
CASSGRGSEAFF TGTGCCAGCTCAGGGCGGGGGTCTGAAGCTTTCTTT NA TRBV6-5 few TRBJ1-1
CASSPNSAKNIQYF TGTGCCAGCTCACCAAACAGTGCCAAAAACATTCAGTACTTC NA TRBV18 NA TRBJ2-4
CASSPTPGTGYNEQFF TGCGCCAGCAGCCCTACCCCCGGGACAGGTTACAATGAGCAGTTCTTC TRBD1 TRBV4-1 NA TRBJ2-1
CASSSRQSRAPLHF TGTGCCAGCAGTTCCCGACAGTCCCGGGCACCCCTCCACTTT NA TRBV27 NA TRBJ1-6
CAISEGLAGASETQYF TGTGCCATCAGTGAGGGACTAGCGGGGGCCTCGGAGACCCAGTACTTC TRBD2 TRBV10-3 NA TRBJ2-5
CASSQTPGGRWSPLHF TGTGCCAGTAGTCAGACGCCTGGAGGGCGGTGGTCACCCCTCCACTTT NA TRBV19 NA TRBJ1-6
CASSLRQGSGEKLFF TGTGCCAGCAGTCTACGACAGGGGAGTGGTGAAAAACTGTTTTTT TRBD1 TRBV6-5 once TRBJ1-4
CASSQVELSRGYYSTDTQYF TGCGCCAGCAGCCAAGTTGAATTGAGTCGAGGATACTATAGCACAGATACGCAGTATTTT NA TRBV4-3 NA TRBJ2-3
CAWSVSVRNQPQHF TGTGCCTGGAGTGTGTCAGTTCGTAATCAGCCCCAGCATTTT NA TRBV30 NA TRBJ1-5
CAWQSGGAGDTQYF TGTGCCTGGCAGAGCGGGGGGGCTGGAGATACGCAGTATTTT TRBD2 TRBV30 NA TRBJ2-3
CASSQYTHTDTQYF TGTGCCAGCAGCCAATATACTCATACAGATACGCAGTATTTT NA TRBV3-1/TRBV3-2 NA TRBJ2-3
CASSQGSRESTGELFF TGTGCCAGCAGCCAAGGGTCGCGGGAGAGCACCGGGGAGCTGTTTTTT TRBD2 TRBV4-2 NA TRBJ2-2
CATSDRDEQFF TGTGCCACCAGTGATAGAGATGAGCAGTTCTTC NA TRBV24-1 NA TRBJ2-1
CASSLGTGWSPLHF TGTGCCAGCAGTTTAGGGACAGGGTGGTCACCCCTCCACTTT TRBD1 TRBV28 NA TRBJ1-6
CAQGVSYNSPLHF TGTGCGCAGGGGGTCTCCTATAATTCACCCCTCCACTTT TRBD1 TRBV30 few TRBJ1-6
CASSTGVVTEAFF TGTGCCAGCAGCACAGGGGTGGTCACTGAAGCTTTCTTT TRBD1 TRBV7-2 NA TRBJ1-1
CASSEFFGEGDIQPQHF TGTGCCAGCAGTGAATTTTTTGGGGAAGGGGACATTCAGCCCCAGCATTTT NA TRBV2 NA TRBJ1-5
CASSEVAVSNQPQHF TGTGCCAGCAGTGAAGTGGCAGTTAGCAATCAGCCCCAGCATTTT NA TRBV2 once TRBJ1-5